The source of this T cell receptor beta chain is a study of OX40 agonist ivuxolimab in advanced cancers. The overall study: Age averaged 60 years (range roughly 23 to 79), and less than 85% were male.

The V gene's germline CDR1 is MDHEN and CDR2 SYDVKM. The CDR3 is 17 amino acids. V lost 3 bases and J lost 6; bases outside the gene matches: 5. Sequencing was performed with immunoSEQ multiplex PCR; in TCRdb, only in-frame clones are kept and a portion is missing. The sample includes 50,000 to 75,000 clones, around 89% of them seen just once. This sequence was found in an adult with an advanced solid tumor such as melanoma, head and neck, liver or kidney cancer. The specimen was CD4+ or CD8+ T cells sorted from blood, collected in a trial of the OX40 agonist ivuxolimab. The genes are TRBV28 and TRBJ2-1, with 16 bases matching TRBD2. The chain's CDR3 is CASSFLGLAGGSNEQFF. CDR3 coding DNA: TGTGCCAGCAGTTTCCTGGGACTAGCGGGAGGGAGCAATGAGCAGTTCTTC.